This entry concerns a single TCR beta chain. Its antigen remains undetermined. Base quality data are lacking; no much larger clone is found one base away. The sample comes from a study of OX40 agonist ivuxolimab in advanced cancers. For context, the study as a whole: The costimulatory receptor OX40 (CD134) was targeted by ivuxolimab, a fully human IgG2 agonistic monoclonal antibody. Intravenous ivuxolimab was administered to patients every 2 weeks at six dose levels: 0.01, 0.1, 0.3, 1.5, 3 and 10 mg/kg. The purpose of peripheral TCRbeta sequencing was to test whether ivuxolimab changed TCR sequence diversity and led to clonal T-cell expansion. The monotherapy dose-escalation portion (N ≈ 55 patients) of the phase I ivuxolimab trial is reported in the paper. Partial responses occurred in three dose-escalation patients, of whom one had hepatocellular carcinoma and two had cutaneous melanoma. The dose-escalation cohort was about 83% male with a mean age of approximately 59 years, ranging from about 20 to 80. Patients were allowed to have had prior anti-PD-1, anti-PD-L1 or anti-CTLA-4 therapy, and around two fifths of the dose-escalation patients had been treated with checkpoint inhibitors. Of the roughly 51 dose-escalation patients, hepatocellular carcinoma was present in about 20, melanoma in approximately 15, renal cell carcinoma in 9 and head and neck cancer in 9.

The full study reports these points: Antigen specificity was not determined for the clonally expanded peripheral T cells. Low levels of normalized T-cell clonal expansion were also seen in some patients who did not respond. After ivuxolimab, CD8+ T cells had more expanded clones than CD4+ T cells on average. In partial responders in the 0.1-3.0 mg/kg groups, normalized peripheral clonal expansion was found to be among the lowest, especially among CD8+ T cells. At doses of 0.1 to 3.0 mg/kg, clonal expansion of both CD4+ and CD8+ T cells in blood was seen between baseline and week 6.

To sequence the TCRbeta CDR3 region, genomic DNA was isolated from the sorted cells. TCRbeta CDR3 regions were sequenced using the immunoSEQ Assay. TCRdb took over this immuneACCESS table, retaining in-frame rearrangements with V and J assigned. Such tables are incomplete; in checked studies, under half of the missing clones stem from an unresolved V gene, and the remainder is unexplained. This sample comprises about 29,000 clones, around 90% of them detected only once. The ten most abundant clones make up over 7.5% of the sample. The trial excluded patients who had a history of autoimmune disease or were on systemic immunosuppression. Peripheral blood for TCR sequencing was collected from all dose cohorts at baseline, on cycle 4 day 1, and on cycle 7 day 1. The samples were taken from a phase I, first-in-human, multicenter, open-label dose-escalation trial of ivuxolimab. Adults with locally advanced or metastatic melanoma, renal cell carcinoma, hepatocellular carcinoma or head and neck squamous cell carcinoma were enrolled in the trial. Before TCR sequencing, CD4+ and CD8+ T cells were separately sorted from peripheral blood.

Trimming takes 4 bases off V and 4 bases off J; junction bases not matched to a gene: 10. Taken from the germline V gene (reference sequence), the CDR1 and CDR2 loops are SGHKS and YYEKEE. The CDR3 starts with the cysteine, ends with the phenylalanine, and has 16 residues. The read is trimmed to its CDR3 DNA, 48 bases read in frame from base 1. The rearrangement combines TRBV5-5 with TRBJ2-1; 8 of the junction bases match TRBD1. Sequenced here: CD4+ or CD8+ T cells sorted from blood, sampled in a trial of the OX40 agonist ivuxolimab. The TCR originated in an adult with an advanced solid tumor such as melanoma, head and neck, liver or kidney cancer. The bases read TGTGCCAGCAGCCCCGGACAGGGTTTGGGATACAATGAGCAGTTCTTC. The encoded protein is CASSPGQGLGYNEQFF.